The sequence of this TCR beta chain was determined in a study of blood T cell repertoires in COVID-19. Study information: Sources were T cells, B-cell-depleted T cells, or PBMCs; the material itself was cDNA or gDNA.

Germline loops: CDR1 LNHDA, CDR2 SQIVND (reference sequence). V was cut by 2 bases and J by 6 bases, with 11 bases left in between. The CDR3 loop spans 15 amino acids. Original processing notes: Reference gene primer amplification yielded estimated nucleated cell counts. Generated by immunoSEQ multiplex PCR, the TCRdb table keeps only in-frame clones and is missing some. V, J and clone size are taken as reported in that table, and D and trimming were inferred from the DNA itself. The sample lists some 80,000 clones; about nine tenths were seen once. This TCR was recovered from a man aged 45-60 years with active or convalescent COVID-19. The rearrangement uses TRBV19 and TRBJ1-6, with D perhaps TRBD1 (5 bases). Sequenced sample: peripheral blood. The CDR3 sequence: CASSIQGWGNSPLHF. The DNA for the CDR3 is TGTGCCAGTAGTATACAGGGTTGGGGTAATTCACCCCTCCACTTT.